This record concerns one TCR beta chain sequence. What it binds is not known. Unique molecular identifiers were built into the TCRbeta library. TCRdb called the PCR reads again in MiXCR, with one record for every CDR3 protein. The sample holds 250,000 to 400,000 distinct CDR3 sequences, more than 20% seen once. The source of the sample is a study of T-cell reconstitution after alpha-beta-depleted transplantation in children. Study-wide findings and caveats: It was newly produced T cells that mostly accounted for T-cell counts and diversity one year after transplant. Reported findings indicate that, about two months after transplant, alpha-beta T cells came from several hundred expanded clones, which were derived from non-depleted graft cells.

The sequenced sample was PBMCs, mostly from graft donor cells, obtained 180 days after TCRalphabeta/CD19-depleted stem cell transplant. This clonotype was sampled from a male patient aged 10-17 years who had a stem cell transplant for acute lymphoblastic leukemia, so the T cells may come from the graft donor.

CDR3 in DNA: TGTGCCAGCAGCTTAGGGAGCGGGAGCTCCTACAATGAGCAGTTCTTC. Translation: CASSLGSGSSYNEQFF. The J gene is TRBJ2-1, the V gene TRBV11-2; 8 nucleotides line up with TRBD2. The V and J ends lost 1 base and 0 bases, in that order; junction bases with no gene match: 2. CDR1 is SGHAT, CDR2 FQNNGV, per germline. This CDR3 has 16 amino acids.